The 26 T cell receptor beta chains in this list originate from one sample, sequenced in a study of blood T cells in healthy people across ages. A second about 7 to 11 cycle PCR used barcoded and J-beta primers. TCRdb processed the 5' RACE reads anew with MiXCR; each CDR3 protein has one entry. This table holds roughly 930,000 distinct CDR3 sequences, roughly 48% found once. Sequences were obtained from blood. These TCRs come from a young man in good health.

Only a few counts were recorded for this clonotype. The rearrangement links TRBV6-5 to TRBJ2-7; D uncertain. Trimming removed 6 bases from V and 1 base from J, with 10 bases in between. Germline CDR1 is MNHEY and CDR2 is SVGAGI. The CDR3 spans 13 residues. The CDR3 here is CASSFGLSYEQYF. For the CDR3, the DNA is TGTGCCAGCAGCTTCGGCCTGTCCTACGAGCAGTACTTC.

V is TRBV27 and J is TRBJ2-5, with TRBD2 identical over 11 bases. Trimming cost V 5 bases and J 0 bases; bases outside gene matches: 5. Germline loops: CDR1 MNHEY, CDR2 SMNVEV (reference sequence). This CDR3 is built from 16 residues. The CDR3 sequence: CASSHRLAGYQETQYF. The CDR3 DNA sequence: TGTGCCAGCAGTCACAGACTAGCGGGGTACCAAGAGACCCAGTACTTC.

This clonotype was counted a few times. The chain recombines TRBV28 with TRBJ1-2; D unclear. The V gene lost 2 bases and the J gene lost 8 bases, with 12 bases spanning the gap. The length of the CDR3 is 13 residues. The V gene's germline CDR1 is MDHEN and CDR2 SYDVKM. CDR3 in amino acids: CASSLTQSGGYTF. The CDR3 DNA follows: TGTGCCAGCAGTTTAACCCAGTCGGGAGGCTACACCTTC.

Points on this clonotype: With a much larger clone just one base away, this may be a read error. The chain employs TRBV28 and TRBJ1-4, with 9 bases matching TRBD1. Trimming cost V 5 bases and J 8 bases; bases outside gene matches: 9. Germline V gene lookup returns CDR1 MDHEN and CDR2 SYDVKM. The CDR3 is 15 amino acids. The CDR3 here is CASSLPGQGEEKLFF. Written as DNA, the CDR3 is TGTGCCAGCAGTCTCCCGGGACAGGGAGAGGAAAAACTGTTTTTT.

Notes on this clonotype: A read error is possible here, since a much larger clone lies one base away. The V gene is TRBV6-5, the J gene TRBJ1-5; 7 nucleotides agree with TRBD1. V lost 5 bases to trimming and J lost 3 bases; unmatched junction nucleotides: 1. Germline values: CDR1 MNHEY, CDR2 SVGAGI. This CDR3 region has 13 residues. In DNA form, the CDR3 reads TGTGCCAGCAGTGGACAGGTCAATCAGCCCCAGCATTTT. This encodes CASSGQVNQPQHF.

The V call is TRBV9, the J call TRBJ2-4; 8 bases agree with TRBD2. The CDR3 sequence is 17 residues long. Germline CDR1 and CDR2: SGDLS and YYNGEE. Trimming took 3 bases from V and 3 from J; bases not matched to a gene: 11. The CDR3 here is CASSASGGGLVKNIQYF. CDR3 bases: TGTGCCAGCAGCGCGAGCGGGGGTGGACTAGTCAAAAACATTCAGTACTTC. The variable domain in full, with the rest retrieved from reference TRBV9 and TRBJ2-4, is DSGVTQTPKHLITATGQRVTLRCSPRSGDLSVYWYQQSLDQGLQFLIQYYNGEERAKGNILERFSAQQFPDLHSELNLSSLELGDSALYFCASSASGGGLVKNIQYFGAGTRLSVL.

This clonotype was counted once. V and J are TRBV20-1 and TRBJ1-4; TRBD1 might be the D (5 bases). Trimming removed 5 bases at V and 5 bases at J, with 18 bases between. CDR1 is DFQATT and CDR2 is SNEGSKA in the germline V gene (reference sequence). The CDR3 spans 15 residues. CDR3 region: CSAGTPRGLNEKLFF. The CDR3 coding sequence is TGCAGTGCTGGGACCCCGCGGGGTCTGAATGAAAAACTGTTTTTT.

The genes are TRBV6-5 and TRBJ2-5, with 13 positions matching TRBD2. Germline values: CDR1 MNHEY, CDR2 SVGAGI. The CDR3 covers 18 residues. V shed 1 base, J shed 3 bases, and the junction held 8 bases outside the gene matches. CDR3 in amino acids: CASSYLGRLAGGEETQYF. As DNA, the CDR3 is TGTGCCAGCAGTTACTTGGGTCGACTAGCGGGGGGAGAAGAGACCCAGTACTTC.

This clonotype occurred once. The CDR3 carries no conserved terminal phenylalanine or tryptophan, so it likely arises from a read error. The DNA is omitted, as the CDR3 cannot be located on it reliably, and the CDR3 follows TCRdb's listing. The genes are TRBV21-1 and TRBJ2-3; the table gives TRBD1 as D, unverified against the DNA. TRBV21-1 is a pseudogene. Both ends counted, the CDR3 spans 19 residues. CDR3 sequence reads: CASSSRYLIAGAVTDTQYS.

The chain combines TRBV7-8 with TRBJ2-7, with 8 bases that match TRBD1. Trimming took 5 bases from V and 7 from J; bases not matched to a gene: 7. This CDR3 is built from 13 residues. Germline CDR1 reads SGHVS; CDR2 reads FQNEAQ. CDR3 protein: CASSQDRDREQYF. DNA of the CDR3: TGTGCCAGCAGCCAGGACAGGGATCGAGAGCAGTACTTC.

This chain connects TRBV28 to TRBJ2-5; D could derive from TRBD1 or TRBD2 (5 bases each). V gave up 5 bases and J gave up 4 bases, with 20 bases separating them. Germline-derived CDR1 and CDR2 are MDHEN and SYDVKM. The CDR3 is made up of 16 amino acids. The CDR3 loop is CASSGRGDVLRETQYF. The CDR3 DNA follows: TGTGCCAGCAGTGGGAGAGGGGACGTGTTACGAGAGACCCAGTACTTC.

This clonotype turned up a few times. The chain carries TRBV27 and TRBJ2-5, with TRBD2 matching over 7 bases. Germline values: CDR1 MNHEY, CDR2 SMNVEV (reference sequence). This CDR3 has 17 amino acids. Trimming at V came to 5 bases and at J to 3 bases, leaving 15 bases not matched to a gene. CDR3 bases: TGTGCCAGCAGTGGGGACTACCCCAACTATGGGGAAGAGACCCAGTACTTC. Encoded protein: CASSGDYPNYGEETQYF.

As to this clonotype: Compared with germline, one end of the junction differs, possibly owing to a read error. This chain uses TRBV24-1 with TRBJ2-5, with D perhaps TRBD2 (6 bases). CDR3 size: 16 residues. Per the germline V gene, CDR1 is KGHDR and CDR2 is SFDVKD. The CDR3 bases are TGTGCCACCAGTGCCCGGAAGCCTAAGCCGGGGGAGACCCTGTACTTC. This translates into CATSARKPKPGETLYF.

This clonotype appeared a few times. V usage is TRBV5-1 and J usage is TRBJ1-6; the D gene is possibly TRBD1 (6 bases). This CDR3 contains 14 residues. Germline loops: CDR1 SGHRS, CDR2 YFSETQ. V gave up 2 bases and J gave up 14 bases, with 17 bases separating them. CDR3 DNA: TGCGCCAGCAGCTTCGACAGGCCCGGGGGATCCCTCCACTTT. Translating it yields CASSFDRPGGSLHF.

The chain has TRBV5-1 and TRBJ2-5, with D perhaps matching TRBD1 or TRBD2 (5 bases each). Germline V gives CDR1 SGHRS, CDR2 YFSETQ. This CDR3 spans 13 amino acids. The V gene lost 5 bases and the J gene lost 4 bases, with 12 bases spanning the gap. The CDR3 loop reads CASRSGPGETQYF. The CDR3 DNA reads TGCGCCAGCAGGTCGGGACCGGGAGAGACCCAGTACTTC.

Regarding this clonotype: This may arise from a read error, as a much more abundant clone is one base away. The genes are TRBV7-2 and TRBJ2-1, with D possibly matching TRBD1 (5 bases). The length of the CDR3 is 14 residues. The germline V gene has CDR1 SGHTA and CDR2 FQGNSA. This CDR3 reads CASSLIIDSNGQFF. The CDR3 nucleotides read TGTGCCAGCAGCTTAATTATCGACAGCAATGGGCAGTTCTTC.

CDR3 residues: CASSTRLHTDTQYF. The CDR3, as DNA: TGTGCCAGCAGCACAAGACTACACACAGATACGCAGTATTTT. This chain uses TRBV11-2 with TRBJ2-3; a weak D match, TRBD2 (5 bases). Germline V CDR1 and CDR2: SGHAT, FQNNGV. The CDR3 is made up of 14 amino acids. Trimming stripped 5 bases from V and 2 bases from J, with 11 bases between.

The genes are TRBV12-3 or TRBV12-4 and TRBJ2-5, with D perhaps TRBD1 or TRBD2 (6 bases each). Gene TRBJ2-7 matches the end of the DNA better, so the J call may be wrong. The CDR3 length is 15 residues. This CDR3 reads CASSQRPGGTYEQYF. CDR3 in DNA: TGTGCCAGCAGTCAGCGACCCGGGGGCACCTACGAGCAGTACTTC.

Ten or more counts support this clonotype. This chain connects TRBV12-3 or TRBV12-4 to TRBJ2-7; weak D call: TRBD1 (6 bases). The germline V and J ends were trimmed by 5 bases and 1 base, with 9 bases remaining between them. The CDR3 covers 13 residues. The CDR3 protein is CASSRGQSYEQYF. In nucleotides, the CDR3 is TGTGCCAGCAGTAGAGGACAGTCCTACGAGCAGTACTTC.

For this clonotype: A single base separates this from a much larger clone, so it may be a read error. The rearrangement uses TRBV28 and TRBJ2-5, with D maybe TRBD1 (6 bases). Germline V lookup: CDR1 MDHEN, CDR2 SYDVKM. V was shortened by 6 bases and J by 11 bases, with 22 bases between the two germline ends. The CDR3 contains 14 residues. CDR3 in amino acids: CASRAQKGGYEQYF. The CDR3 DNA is TGTGCCAGCAGGGCTCAAAAAGGGGGTTATGAGCAGTACTTC.

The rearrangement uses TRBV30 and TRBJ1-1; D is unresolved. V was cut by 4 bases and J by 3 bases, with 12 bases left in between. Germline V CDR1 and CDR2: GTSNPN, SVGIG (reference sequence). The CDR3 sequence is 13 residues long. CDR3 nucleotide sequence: TGTGCCTGGAATGGCAGGATGGACACTGAAGCTTTCTTT. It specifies CAWNGRMDTEAFF.

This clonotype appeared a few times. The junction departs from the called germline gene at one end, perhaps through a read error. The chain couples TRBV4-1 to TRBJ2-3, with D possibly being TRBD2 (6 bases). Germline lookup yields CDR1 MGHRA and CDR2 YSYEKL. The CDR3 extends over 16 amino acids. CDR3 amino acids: CASSQEEGMWTDTQYF. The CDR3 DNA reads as TGCGCCAGCAGTCAAGAGGAGGGTATGTGGACAGATACGCAGTATTTT.

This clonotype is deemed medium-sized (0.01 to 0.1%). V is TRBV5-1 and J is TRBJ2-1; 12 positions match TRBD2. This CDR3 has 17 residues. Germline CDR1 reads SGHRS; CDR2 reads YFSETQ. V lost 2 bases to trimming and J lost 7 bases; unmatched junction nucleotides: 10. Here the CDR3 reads CASSLSPLAGGRNEQFF. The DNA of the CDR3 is TGCGCCAGCAGCTTATCCCCCCTAGCGGGGGGGCGTAATGAGCAGTTCTTC.

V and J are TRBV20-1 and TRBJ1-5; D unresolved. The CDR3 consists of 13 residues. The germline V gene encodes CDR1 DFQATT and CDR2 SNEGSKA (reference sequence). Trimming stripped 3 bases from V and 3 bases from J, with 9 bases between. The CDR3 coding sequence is TGCAGTGCTAGTAACAAGCTCAATCAGCCCCAGCATTTT. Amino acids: CSASNKLNQPQHF.

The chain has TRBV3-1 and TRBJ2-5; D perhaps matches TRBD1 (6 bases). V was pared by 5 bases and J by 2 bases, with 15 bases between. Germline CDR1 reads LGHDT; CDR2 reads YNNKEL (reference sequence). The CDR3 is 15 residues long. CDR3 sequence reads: CASSSRGGHQETQYF. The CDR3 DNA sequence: TGTGCCAGCAGCTCCAGGGGTGGCCATCAAGAGACCCAGTACTTC.

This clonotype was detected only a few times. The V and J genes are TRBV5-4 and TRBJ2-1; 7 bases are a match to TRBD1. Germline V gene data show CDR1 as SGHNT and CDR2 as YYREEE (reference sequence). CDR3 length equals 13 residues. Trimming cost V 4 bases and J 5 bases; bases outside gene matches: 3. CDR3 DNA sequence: TGTGCCAGCAGCGCGGACAGGAACAATGAGCAGTTCTTC. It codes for CASSADRNNEQFF.